One and the same sample provided the 28 T cell receptor beta chains below, sequenced in a study of T cells after yellow fever vaccination. MiXCR, run by TCRdb on the 5' RACE reads, gives a single entry per CDR3 protein. Among approximately 120,000 distinct CDR3 sequences listed, more than 6.5% were seen once. The input for sequencing was CD4+ T cells sorted from PBMCs, taken approximately 11 days after the first yellow fever vaccination. These receptors came from a man between 18 and 29 years old who received the YFV17D yellow fever vaccine.

For this clonotype: A much larger clone differs by one base, so this may be a read error. V gene TRBV12-3 or TRBV12-4 combines with J gene TRBJ2-7; 7 bases line up with TRBD2. The trim removed 2 bases at V and 2 bases at J, leaving 6 bases unmatched. The CDR3 runs to 15 residues. The CDR3 region is CASSLPSSGAYEQYF. The DNA for the CDR3 is TGTGCCAGCAGTTTACCGTCCAGCGGGGCCTACGAGCAGTACTTC.

This clonotype was observed at least ten times. The V gene is TRBV5-6, the J gene TRBJ2-1, with D maybe TRBD1 (5 bases). Trimming stripped 0 bases from V and 9 bases from J, with 10 bases between. CDR3 length: 13 amino acids. CDR1 and CDR2 from the germline V gene are SGHDT and YYEEEE. This CDR3 is CASSLGWGGEQFF. The CDR3, as DNA: TGTGCCAGCAGCTTGGGATGGGGCGGTGAGCAGTTCTTC.

This clonotype was seen at least ten times. The chain couples TRBV7-3 to TRBJ2-3; D unclear. CDR1 is SGHTA, CDR2 FQGTGA, per germline. The V gene lost 5 bases and the J gene lost 6 bases, with 21 bases spanning the gap. The CDR3 loop spans 16 amino acids. The CDR3 loop is CASSEPFGPERDTQYF. CDR3 sequence (DNA): TGTGCCAGCAGCGAACCGTTCGGGCCAGAACGGGATACGCAGTATTTT. The full variable domain, completed using reference TRBV7-3 and TRBJ2-3, is GAGVSQTPSNKVTEKGKYVELRCDPISGHTALYWYRQSLGQGPEFLIYFQGTGAADDSGLPNDRFFAVRPEGSVSTLKIQRTERGDSAVYLCASSEPFGPERDTQYFGPGTRLTVL.

This clonotype has a handful of counts. The V and J genes are TRBV5-1 and TRBJ2-1, with a possible D match to TRBD2 (6 bases). The germline CDR1 and CDR2 sequences are SGHRS and YFSETQ. Trimming left V 3 bases short and J 0 bases short, with 13 bases between. The CDR3 is 16 residues long. The DNA for the CDR3 is TGCGCCAGCAGCTCACTTACGGGGGACTCCTACAATGAGCAGTTCTTC. Its translation: CASSSLTGDSYNEQFF.

This clonotype was seen repeatedly, ten times or more. The chain joins TRBV6-5 to TRBJ2-1; D is unclear. The germline V and J ends were trimmed by 6 bases and 3 bases, with 6 bases remaining between them. The CDR3 is 12 residues long. The germline gives CDR1 MNHEY, CDR2 SVGAGI. CDR3 nucleotides: TGTGCCAGCAGGGGAAACTACAATGAGCAGTTCTTC. Translation gives CASRGNYNEQFF.

This clonotype was seen repeatedly, ten times or more. The chain links TRBV6-1 to TRBJ2-7; 8 positions match TRBD1. Germline V gene sequence: CDR1 MNHNS, CDR2 SASEGT. Trimming took 2 bases from V and 0 from J; bases not matched to a gene: 6. The CDR3 is made up of 16 amino acids. The CDR3 sequence: CASSERGTGHSYEQYF. The CDR3 DNA sequence: TGTGCCAGCAGTGAACGCGGGACAGGTCACTCCTACGAGCAGTACTTC.

This clonotype was recorded at least ten times. The V call is TRBV15, the J call TRBJ2-5; D not resolved. The CDR3 length is 11 residues. Germline CDR1 reads LNHNV; CDR2 reads YYDKDF (reference sequence). V lost 2 bases and J lost 2, with 0 bases in between. CDR3 in amino acids: CATSRQETQYF. CDR3 nucleotides: TGTGCCACCAGCAGACAAGAGACCCAGTACTTC. Combining the CDR3 with reference TRBV15 and TRBJ2-5 gives the whole variable domain DAMVIQNPRYQVTQFGKPVTLSCSQTLNHNVMYWYQQKSSQAPKLLFHYYDKDFNNEADTPDNFQSRRPNTSFCFLDIRSPGLGDTAMYLCATSRQETQYFGPGTRLLVL.

This clonotype was counted ten times or more. The chain combines TRBV5-4 with TRBJ2-3, with a possible D match to TRBD2 (6 bases). The V end was cut by 4 bases, the J end by 7 bases, with 16 bases between. CDR1 is SGHNT, CDR2 YYREEE, per germline (reference sequence). There are 14 residues in the CDR3. The DNA for the CDR3 is TGTGCCAGCAGCGCAAACCCCCGGGACTATACGCAGTATTTT. Its translation is CASSANPRDYTQYF.

V is TRBV5-4 and J is TRBJ1-2, with TRBD1 matching over 11 bases. CDR3 length: 12 amino acids. Looked up from germline, CDR1 is SGHNT and CDR2 is YYREEE (reference sequence). V gave up 10 bases and J gave up 5 bases; unmatched junction bases: 4. The CDR3 region has the DNA TGTGCCGGACAGGGGGCAGATTATGGCTACACCTTC. Amino acids: CAGQGADYGYTF.

This clonotype has a handful of counts. The chain couples TRBV20-1 to TRBJ1-5; 9 bases are a match to TRBD1. Germline CDR1 DFQATT, CDR2 SNEGSKA (reference sequence). This CDR3 contains 12 residues. The trim removed 6 bases at V and 5 bases at J, leaving 2 bases unmatched. The CDR3 coding sequence is TGCAGTGCCCGGACAGGGGATCAGCCCCAGCATTTT. Translation: CSARTGDQPQHF.

This clonotype was seen many times. V gene TRBV7-2 combines with J gene TRBJ2-1; D is perhaps TRBD1 (5 bases). This CDR3 region has 14 residues. Germline loops: CDR1 SGHTA, CDR2 FQGNSA. Trimming left V 0 bases short and J 6 bases short, with 9 bases between. The CDR3 loop reads CASSLAGALNEQFF. In DNA form, the CDR3 reads TGTGCCAGCAGCTTAGCTGGGGCCCTCAATGAGCAGTTCTTC.

This clonotype was observed many times. The chain recombines TRBV27 with TRBJ2-6, with 7 bases matching TRBD2. CDR3 length: 19 residues. The trim removed 8 bases at V and 0 bases at J, leaving 16 bases unmatched. CDR1 and CDR2 (germline): MNHEY, SMNVEV (reference sequence). CDR3 amino acids: CASVEWGGSLSSGANVLTF. The CDR3 nucleotides read TGTGCCAGCGTCGAGTGGGGAGGGAGCCTTAGCTCTGGGGCCAACGTCCTGACTTTC.

This clonotype has a count of ten or more. CDR3: CAISDRYNSPLHF. The CDR3 nucleotides read TGTGCCATCAGTGATCGGTATAATTCACCCCTCCACTTT. The chain has TRBV10-3 and TRBJ1-6; no clear D gene. The length of the CDR3 is 13 residues. CDR1 is ENHRY, CDR2 SYGVKD, per germline. V gave up 3 bases and J gave up 4 bases, with 4 bases separating them.

There are many counts of this clonotype. This chain connects TRBV25-1 to TRBJ2-5, with D uncertain. Germline V gene data show CDR1 as MGHDK and CDR2 as SYGVNS. The CDR3 consists of 12 residues. V was clipped by 2 bases and J by 4 bases, with 5 bases between them. The CDR3 region has the DNA TGTGCCAGCAGTGAACGACGAGAGACCCAGTACTTC. Encoded protein: CASSERRETQYF.

This clonotype has ten or more counts. CDR3 region: CASRSRLGLAGETQYF. CDR3 DNA: TGTGCCAGCAGGTCAAGGCTGGGACTAGCAGGGGAGACCCAGTACTTC. The chain employs TRBV2 and TRBJ2-5, with 9 bases fitting TRBD2. This CDR3 has 16 residues. Trimming took 6 bases from V and 5 from J; bases not matched to a gene: 13. In germline, CDR1 is SNHLY, CDR2 FYNNEI.

This clonotype was counted many times. The J gene is TRBJ1-2, the V gene TRBV7-2; TRBD1 is a possible D gene (5 bases). CDR1 SGHTA and CDR2 FQGNSA come from the germline V gene. V lost 1 base to trimming and J lost 0 bases, with 9 bases between them. The CDR3 runs to 15 residues. The CDR3 here is CASSLEQASNYGYTF. CDR3 DNA sequence: TGTGCCAGCAGCTTAGAACAGGCCTCTAACTATGGCTACACCTTC.

In the case of this clonotype: This may stem from a read error, because a much larger clone lies one nucleotide away. V usage is TRBV7-2 and J usage is TRBJ1-3; the D is unclear. The CDR3 runs 15 residues. The germline gives CDR1 SGHTA, CDR2 FQGNSA. CDR3 bases: TGTGCCTGCAGCTCGGACGGATTCTCTGGAAACACCATATATTTT. Translating it yields CACSSDGFSGNTIYF. Using reference TRBV7-2 and TRBJ1-3 for the parts outside the CDR3, the full variable domain is GAGVSQSPSNKVTEKGKDVELRCDPISGHTALYWYRQSLGQGLEFLIYFQGNSAPDKSGLPSDRFSAERTGGSVSTLTIQRTQQEDSAVYLCACSSDGFSGNTIYFGEGSWLTVV.

At least ten counts were recorded for this clonotype. This chain connects TRBV20-1 to TRBJ2-7; D is perhaps TRBD1 or TRBD2 (5 bases each). The CDR3 has 15 amino acids. Trimming removed 6 bases from V and 8 bases from J, with 26 bases in between. Germline CDR1 DFQATT, CDR2 SNEGSKA (reference sequence). CDR3 sequence (DNA): TGCAGTGCCCAACCTGGCGCCGGGGCTAAGAGGAAGCAGTACTTC. Encoded protein: CSAQPGAGAKRKQYF.

This clonotype was counted ten times or more. The chain couples TRBV7-9 to TRBJ2-3; 10 bases align to TRBD2. CDR3 size: 16 residues. The germline CDR1 and CDR2 sequences are SEHNR and FQNEAQ (reference sequence). The ends lost 5 bases at V and 0 bases at J; junction bases unmatched: 5. CDR3 protein: CASSRGLATSTDTQYF. The CDR3 nucleotides read TGTGCCAGCAGCCGGGGACTAGCGACTAGCACAGATACGCAGTATTTT.

In its sample, this clonotype was seen many times. V and J are TRBV20-1 and TRBJ2-3, with 9 bases lining up with TRBD1. This CDR3 region has 15 residues. Germline-derived CDR1 and CDR2 are DFQATT and SNEGSKA (reference sequence). V lost 6 bases to trimming and J lost 6 bases; unmatched junction nucleotides: 13. The CDR3 sequence: CSARRRDRELDTQYF. The CDR3 DNA is TGCAGTGCCAGGAGACGGGACAGGGAGTTGGATACGCAGTATTTT.

This clonotype was seen many times. This chain links TRBV5-5 with TRBJ2-7; D remains unclear. The CDR3 runs 11 residues. V was pared by 2 bases and J by 5 bases, with 5 bases between. The germline gives CDR1 SGHKS, CDR2 YYEKEE (reference sequence). The CDR3 bases are TGTGCCAGCAGCTTTCGGGACGAGCAGTACGTC. It yields the protein CASSFRDEQYV.

This clonotype was picked up many times. The chain combines TRBV5-1 with TRBJ2-7; 7 bases map to TRBD1. The junction had 14 bases not matched to a gene; V was cut back by 4 bases and J by 7 bases. The CDR3 spans 15 residues. Germline assignment: CDR1 SGHRS and CDR2 YFSETQ. This chain's CDR3 is CASSPRQGSRVEQYF. The CDR3 bases are TGCGCCAGCAGCCCGCGACAGGGAAGTCGCGTGGAGCAGTACTTC.

Ten or more counts support this clonotype. V usage is TRBV7-6 and J usage is TRBJ1-4; D uncertain. The V gene lost 2 bases and the J gene lost 0 bases, with 13 bases spanning the gap. This CDR3 region has 17 residues. Germline CDR1 reads SGHVS; CDR2 reads FNYEAQ. This CDR3 reads CASSLRQSAATNEKLFF. The CDR3 DNA sequence: TGTGCCAGCAGCTTACGCCAGTCGGCTGCAACTAATGAAAAACTGTTTTTT. Using reference TRBV7-6 and TRBJ1-4 for the parts outside the CDR3, the full variable domain is GAGVSQSPRYKVTKRGQDVALRCDPISGHVSLYWYRQALGQGPEFLTYFNYEAQQDKSGLPNDRFSAERPEGSISTLTIQRTEQRDSAMYRCASSLRQSAATNEKLFFGSGTQLSVL.

There are many counts of this clonotype. This chain links TRBV12-3 or TRBV12-4 with TRBJ2-2; 9 nucleotides align to TRBD1. Trimming cost V 6 bases and J 5 bases; bases outside gene matches: 7. This CDR3 contains 15 residues. The CDR3 DNA reads TGTGCCAGCAGCCGGGGACAGGGATGGACCGGGGAGCTGTTTTTT. It is translated as CASSRGQGWTGELFF.

The chain links TRBV3-1 to TRBJ2-1, with D uncertain. V was cut by 10 bases and J by 4 bases, with 8 bases left in between. Germline V gene data show CDR1 as LGHDT and CDR2 as YNNKEL (reference sequence). This CDR3 is 11 amino acids long. This chain's CDR3 is CATCQYNEQFF. Here the CDR3 DNA reads TGTGCCACCTGCCAGTACAATGAGCAGTTCTTC.

This clonotype was detected many times. The chain links TRBV4-2 to TRBJ2-5; 7 nucleotides agree with TRBD1. Germline V lookup: CDR1 LGHNA, CDR2 YNFKEQ. V shed 1 base and J 5 bases; nucleotides not matched to a gene: 13. The CDR3 runs to 17 residues. The CDR3 DNA is TGTGCCAGCAGCCAAGTGGGGGACAGCTCTTCAAGGGAGACCCAGTACTTC. Amino acid sequence: CASSQVGDSSSRETQYF.

About this clonotype itself: One end of the junction varies from germline; a read error may be responsible. This chain connects TRBV20-1 to TRBJ2-5, with 7 bases matching TRBD2. This CDR3 spans 13 amino acids. The germline CDR1 and CDR2 sequences are DFQATT and SNEGSKA (reference sequence). CDR3 sequence reads: CSARTGGHQTQCF. The CDR3 DNA reads as TGCAGTGCCCGTACGGGGGGTCATCAGACCCAGTGCTTC.

This clonotype appeared many times. J is TRBJ2-3 and V is TRBV4-3; no firm D call. Trimming stripped 4 bases from V and 1 base from J, with 12 bases between. In germline, CDR1 is LGHNA, CDR2 YSLEER. This CDR3 has 15 residues. CDR3 residues: CASSPSTRGTDTQYF. The CDR3 bases are TGCGCCAGCAGCCCCTCGACCCGGGGCACAGATACGCAGTATTTT.